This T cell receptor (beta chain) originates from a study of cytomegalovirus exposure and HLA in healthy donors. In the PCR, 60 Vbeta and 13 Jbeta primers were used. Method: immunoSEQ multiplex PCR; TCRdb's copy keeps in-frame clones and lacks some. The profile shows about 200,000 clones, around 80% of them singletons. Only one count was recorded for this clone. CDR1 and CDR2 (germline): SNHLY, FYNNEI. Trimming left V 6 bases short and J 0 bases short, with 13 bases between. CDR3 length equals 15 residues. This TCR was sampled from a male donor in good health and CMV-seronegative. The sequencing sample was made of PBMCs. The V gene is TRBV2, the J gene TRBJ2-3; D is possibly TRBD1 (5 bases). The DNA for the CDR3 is TGTGCCAGCAGATTACAGGATTTTAGCACAGATACGCAGTATTTT. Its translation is CASRLQDFSTDTQYF. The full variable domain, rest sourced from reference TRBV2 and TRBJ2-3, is EPEVTQTPSHQVTQMGQEVILRCVPISNHLYFYWYRQILGQKVEFLVSFYNNEISEKSEIFDDQFSVERPDGSNFTLKIRSTKLEDSAMYFCASRLQDFSTDTQYFGPGTRLTVL.